This TCR beta chain originates from a study of OX40 agonist ivuxolimab in advanced cancers. Context from the whole study: Ivuxolimab was an agonistic, fully human IgG2 monoclonal antibody directed against OX40 (CD134), a costimulatory receptor. Intravenous ivuxolimab was administered to patients every 2 weeks at six dose levels: 0.01, 0.1, 0.3, 1.5, 3 and 10 mg/kg. Of the 50 to 55 dose-escalation patients, hepatocellular carcinoma was present in around 20, melanoma in approximately 15, renal cell carcinoma in 9 and head and neck cancer in 9. In the dose-escalation cohort, nearly 85% of patients were male, and the mean age was 60 years with a range of about 20 to 80. Patients were allowed to have had prior anti-PD-1, anti-PD-L1 or anti-CTLA-4 therapy, and 40% of the dose-escalation patients had been treated with checkpoint inhibitors. Partial responses were achieved by three dose-escalation patients, of whom one had hepatocellular carcinoma and two had cutaneous melanoma. The purpose of peripheral TCRbeta sequencing was to test whether ivuxolimab changed TCR sequence diversity and led to clonal T-cell expansion. The paper reports the monotherapy dose-escalation portion (N = 52 patients) of the phase I ivuxolimab trial.

Details on this clone: Its recognized antigen is unknown. No much larger clonotype is one base removed from it; base qualities were not supplied.

What the research found in general, with its limitations: Antigen specificity was not determined for the clonally expanded peripheral T cells. At doses of 0.1 to 3.0 mg/kg, clonal expansion of both CD4+ and CD8+ T cells in blood was seen between baseline and week 6. After ivuxolimab, CD8+ T cells had more expanded clones than CD4+ T cells on average. Low levels of normalized T-cell clonal expansion were also seen in some patients who did not respond. In the 0.1-3.0 mg/kg groups, partial responders were among the patients with the lowest normalized peripheral clonal expansion, particularly in CD8+ T cells.

Patients with autoimmune disease history or receiving systemic immunosuppression were excluded from the trial. Peripheral blood for TCR sequencing was collected from all dose cohorts at baseline, on cycle 4 day 1, and on cycle 7 day 1. Samples came from an open-label, multicenter, first-in-human phase I dose-escalation trial of ivuxolimab. The trial enrolled adults with locally advanced or metastatic head and neck squamous cell, hepatocellular, melanoma or renal cell carcinoma. CD4+ and CD8+ T cells were sorted separately from peripheral blood before TCR sequencing. Genomic DNA was isolated from the sorted cells so that the TCRbeta CDR3 region could be sequenced. TCRbeta CDR3 regions were sequenced using the immunoSEQ Assay. Sourced from immuneACCESS, this table was stored by TCRdb with only in-frame sequences that have V and J called. A share of the clones is absent; for the studies checked, an unresolved V gene accounts for under half, and the remainder has no known explanation. For this sample the table gives 40,000 to 60,000 clones, of which roughly 85% were detected only once. The top ten clonotypes cover around 3.4% of the sample.

Germline trimming: 7 bases from V, 1 base from J; junction bases outside gene matches: 5. The CDR3 starts with the cysteine, ends with the phenylalanine, and has 14 residues. Only the CDR3 portion is preserved as DNA: 42 bases, with reading frame beginning at the first base. CDR1 and CDR2 were assigned from the germline V gene as SNHLY and FYNNEI. This specimen consisted of CD4+ or CD8+ T cells sorted from blood, obtained in a trial of the OX40 agonist ivuxolimab. The receptor chain draws on TRBV2 and TRBJ2-7, and 9 bases in between align with TRBD1. The TCR sequence derives from an adult with an advanced solid tumor such as melanoma, head and neck, liver or kidney cancer. The CDR3 sequence is CASTWDRASYEQYF. The sequence in DNA is TGTGCCAGCACCTGGGACAGGGCGTCCTACGAGCAGTACTTC.